These 15 T cell receptor beta chains share one sample of origin, sequenced in a study of type 1 and type 2 diabetes patients. The PCR template was genomic DNA. Amplification of the beta chain CDR3 used 30 forward and 13 reverse multiplex primers. From the multiplex PCR reads, TCRdb called clonotypes with MiXCR, one entry per CDR3 protein. The sample records some 250,000 distinct CDR3 sequences, 45% to 60% being singletons. The sequencing sample was made of peripheral blood mononuclear cells (PBMCs). These receptors all stem from a young man with type 2 diabetes.

The chain couples TRBV7-8 to TRBJ2-7; TRBD1 agrees at 11 bases. This CDR3 contains 14 residues. Trimming at V came to 5 bases and at J to 7 bases, leaving 7 bases not matched to a gene. The germline gives CDR1 SGHVS, CDR2 FQNEAQ. CDR3 protein: CASSPWTGGAEQYF. The CDR3, as DNA: TGTGCCAGCAGCCCTTGGACAGGGGGCGCTGAGCAGTACTTC. The whole variable domain, remainder taken from reference TRBV7-8 and TRBJ2-7, is GAGVSQSPRYKVAKRGQDVALRCDPISGHVSLFWYQQALGQGPEFLTYFQNEAQLDKSGLPSDRFFAERPEGSVSTLKIQRTQQEDSAVYLCASSPWTGGAEQYFGPGTRLTVT.

The V call is TRBV6-1, the J call TRBJ2-1; the D is unclear. CDR1 MNHNS and CDR2 SASEGT come from the germline V gene. CDR3 length equals 15 residues. V was pared by 5 bases and J by 1 base, with 12 bases between. The CDR3 region has the DNA TGTGCCAGCAGTTATGGGGATGGGTCCTACAATGAGCAGTTCTTC. It specifies CASSYGDGSYNEQFF.

The chain has TRBV2 and TRBJ1-2, with 8 positions matching TRBD1. The germline CDR1 and CDR2 sequences are SNHLY and FYNNEI. The J segment lost 4 bases and the V segment lost 4 bases, leaving 8 bases of the junction unmatched. This CDR3 has 15 residues. CDR3 coding DNA: TGTGCCAGCAGTGTGCCCCGGGACAGGCGCTATGGCTACACCTTC. Translated, it gives CASSVPRDRRYGYTF.

The CDR3 nucleotides are TGCAGTGCCGAAATTCCGGGACAGGGGCTCTACGAGCAGTACTTC. Translation: CSAEIPGQGLYEQYF. The chain uses TRBV20-1 and TRBJ2-7; 10 bases map to TRBD1. J lost 3 bases, V lost 6 bases, and 11 bases had no gene match. CDR3 size: 15 residues. Germline lookup yields CDR1 DFQATT and CDR2 SNEGSKA (reference sequence).

V usage is TRBV28 and J usage is TRBJ1-5; 10 bases align to TRBD1. V shed 8 bases and J 3 bases; nucleotides not matched to a gene: 10. CDR1 MDHEN and CDR2 SYDVKM come from the germline V gene. The CDR3 covers 16 residues. The CDR3 spells CASWNSDRGNNQPQHF. In DNA, the CDR3 is TGTGCCAGCTGGAATTCGGACAGGGGGAACAATCAGCCCCAGCATTTT.

This clonotype turned up a few times. The V gene is TRBV6-5, the J gene TRBJ2-7; 7 nucleotides agree with TRBD1. The CDR3 contains 14 residues. The ends lost 6 bases at V and 1 base at J; junction bases unmatched: 6. The V gene's germline CDR1 is MNHEY and CDR2 SVGAGI. The chain's CDR3 is CASRNNRGSYEQYF. The CDR3 coding sequence is TGTGCCAGCAGGAATAACAGGGGTTCCTACGAGCAGTACTTC.

This clonotype was recorded only once. The chain links TRBV19 to TRBJ1-5, with D possibly TRBD1 on 5 matching bases. This CDR3 is 13 amino acids long. CDR1 LNHDA and CDR2 SQIVND come from the germline V gene (reference sequence). V was shortened by 9 bases and J by 3 bases, with 12 bases between the two germline ends. The CDR3 is CASLGGFNQPQHF. CDR3 DNA: TGTGCCAGCCTGGGGGGATTCAATCAGCCCCAGCATTTT.

This clonotype was seen only a few times. The chain links TRBV20-1 to TRBJ1-2, with D unclear. V was trimmed by 6 bases and J by 5 bases, leaving 19 bases between them. CDR1 is DFQATT and CDR2 is SNEGSKA in the germline V gene (reference sequence). The CDR3 covers 14 residues. CDR3 in amino acids: CSANTVGRAYGYTF. CDR3 in DNA: TGCAGTGCAAATACAGTGGGCAGAGCGTATGGCTACACCTTC.

This clonotype was detected ten times or more. This rearrangement joins TRBV10-2 to TRBJ2-7, with no clear D. Germline CDR1 and CDR2: WSHSY and SAAADI. The length of the CDR3 is 13 residues. Trimming took 3 bases from V and 2 from J, leaving 8 bases between them. DNA of the CDR3: TGCGCCAGCAGTGAAGGCCAGACCTACGAGCAGTACTTC. As protein: CASSEGQTYEQYF.

This clonotype was counted a few times. The gene calls are TRBV13 and TRBJ2-2; tentatively, D is TRBD1 or TRBD2 (6 bases each). The CDR3 is 16 amino acids. V lost 3 bases and J lost 5, with 16 bases in between. The germline V gene encodes CDR1 PRHDT and CDR2 FYEKMQ (reference sequence). CDR3 coding DNA: TGTGCCAGCAGCTTGAAACAGGGAGGTGGGACCGGGGAGCTGTTTTTT. Translating it yields CASSLKQGGGTGELFF.

This clonotype has more than one count but fewer than ten. The chain uses TRBV19 and TRBJ2-7; no clear D gene. The germline V and J ends were trimmed by 6 bases and 3 bases, with 12 bases remaining between them. CDR1 is LNHDA, CDR2 SQIVND, per germline (reference sequence). The CDR3 sequence is 13 residues long. This CDR3 reads CASSRNAGYEQYF. For the CDR3, the DNA is TGTGCCAGTAGCAGAAATGCCGGCTACGAGCAGTACTTC.

About this clonotype itself: A much larger clone differs by one base, so this may be a read error. The chain uses TRBV10-2 and TRBJ1-1; D is unclear. The CDR3 runs to 14 residues. CDR1 and CDR2 from the germline V gene are WSHSY and SAAADI. CDR3 protein: CASRTVAASTEAFF. The CDR3 DNA reads as TGTGCCAGCAGGACGGTCGCTGCATCGACTGAAGCTTTCTTT.

V is TRBV14 and J is TRBJ2-7; D unclear. This CDR3 contains 15 residues. The germline V gene has CDR1 SGHDN and CDR2 FVKESK. V lost 0 bases, J lost 3 bases, and 12 bases lay in between. In nucleotides, the CDR3 is TGTGCCAGCAGCCAAGATAGCTGGGTCCTCTACGAGCAGTACTTC. Translated: CASSQDSWVLYEQYF.

The chain couples TRBV7-4 to TRBJ1-1; 8 bases are a match to TRBD1. This CDR3 comprises 15 residues. Germline-derived CDR1 and CDR2 are SGHVT and SQSDAQ. The trim removed 1 base at V and 6 bases at J, leaving 7 bases unmatched. Here the CDR3 DNA reads TGTGCCAGCAGCTTAGGGGACAGGCCGTACCCTGAAGCTTTCTTT. Protein product: CASSLGDRPYPEAFF.

This sequence joins TRBV5-1 and TRBJ1-1; tentatively, D is TRBD1 (6 bases). The V gene lost 5 bases and the J gene lost 5 bases, with 16 bases spanning the gap. The CDR3 is 14 residues long. Per the germline V gene, CDR1 is SGHRS and CDR2 is YFSETQ. The CDR3 region has the DNA TGCGCCAGCAGTCAGCCACAGGGAGGAACTGAAGCTTTCTTT. Protein sequence: CASSQPQGGTEAFF.